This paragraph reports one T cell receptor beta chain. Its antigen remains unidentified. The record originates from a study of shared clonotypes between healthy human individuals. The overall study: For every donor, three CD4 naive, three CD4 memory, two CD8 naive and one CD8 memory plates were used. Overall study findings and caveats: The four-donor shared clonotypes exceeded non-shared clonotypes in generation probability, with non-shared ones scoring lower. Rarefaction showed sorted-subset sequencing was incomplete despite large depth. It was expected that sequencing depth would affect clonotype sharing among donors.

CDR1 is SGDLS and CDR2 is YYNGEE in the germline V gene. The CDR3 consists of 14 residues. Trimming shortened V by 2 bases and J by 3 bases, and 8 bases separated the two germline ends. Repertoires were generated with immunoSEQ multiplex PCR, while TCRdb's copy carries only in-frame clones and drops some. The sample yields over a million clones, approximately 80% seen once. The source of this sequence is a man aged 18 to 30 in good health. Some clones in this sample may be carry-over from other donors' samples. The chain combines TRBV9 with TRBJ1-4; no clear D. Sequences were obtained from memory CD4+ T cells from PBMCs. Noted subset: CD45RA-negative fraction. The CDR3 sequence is CASSVQAANEKLFF. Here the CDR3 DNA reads TGTGCCAGCAGCGTTCAGGCAGCTAATGAAAAACTGTTTTTT.